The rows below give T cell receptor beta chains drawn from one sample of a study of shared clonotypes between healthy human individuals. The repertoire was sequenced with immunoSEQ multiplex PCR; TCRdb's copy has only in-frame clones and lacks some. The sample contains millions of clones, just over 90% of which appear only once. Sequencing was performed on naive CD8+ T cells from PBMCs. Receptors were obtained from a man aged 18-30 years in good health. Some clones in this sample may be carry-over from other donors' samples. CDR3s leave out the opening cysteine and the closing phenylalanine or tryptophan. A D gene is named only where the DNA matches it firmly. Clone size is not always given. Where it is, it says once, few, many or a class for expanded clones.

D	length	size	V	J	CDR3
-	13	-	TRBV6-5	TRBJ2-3	ASSYTGSRTDTQY
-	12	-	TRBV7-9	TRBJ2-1	ASRSIRGEGAFF
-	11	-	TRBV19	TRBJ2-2	ASSIASTGELF
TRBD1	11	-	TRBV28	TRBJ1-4	ASTDRNNEKLF
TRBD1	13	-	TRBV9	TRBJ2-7	ASSVVGTGSGEQY
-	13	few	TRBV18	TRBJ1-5	ASSVGSGELQPQH
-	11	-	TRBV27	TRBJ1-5	ASSSSQELAWH
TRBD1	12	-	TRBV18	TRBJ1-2	ASSLPTGGDGYT
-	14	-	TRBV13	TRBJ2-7	ASSPVRGRFPYEQY
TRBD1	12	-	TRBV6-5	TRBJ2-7	ASSERDRVSEQY
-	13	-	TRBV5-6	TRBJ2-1	ASSLASTRLNEQF
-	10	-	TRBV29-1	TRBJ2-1	SVEGDYNEQF
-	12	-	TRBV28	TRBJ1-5	ASSLFGGGKPQH
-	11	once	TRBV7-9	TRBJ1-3	ASRIDRRNTIY
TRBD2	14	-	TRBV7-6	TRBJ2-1	ASSLAPAGGANEQF
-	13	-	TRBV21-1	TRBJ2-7	ASSKGSGHQYEQY
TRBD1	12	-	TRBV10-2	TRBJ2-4	ASSEERQGNIQY
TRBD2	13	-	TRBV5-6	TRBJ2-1	ASSFGTSGRNEQF
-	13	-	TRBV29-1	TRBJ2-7	SVYGAGTNPYEQY
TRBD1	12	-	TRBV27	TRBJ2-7	ASKVRTGPYEQY
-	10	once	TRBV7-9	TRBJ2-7	ASSFTSYEQY
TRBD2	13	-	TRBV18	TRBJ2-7	ASSRLAGPIHEQY
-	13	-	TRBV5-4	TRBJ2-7	ASSLVGSITYDIS
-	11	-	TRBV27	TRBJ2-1	ASSLGAAVEQF
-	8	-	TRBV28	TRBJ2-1	ASGLNEQF
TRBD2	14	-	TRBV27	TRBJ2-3	ASSLSKRERVDTQY
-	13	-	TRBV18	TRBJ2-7	ASSPAGFTPYEQY
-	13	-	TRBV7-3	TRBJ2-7	ASRPGTLSSYEQY
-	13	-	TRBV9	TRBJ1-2	ASSVGSGANYGYT
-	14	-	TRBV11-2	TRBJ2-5	ASSLVLEGEGKTQY
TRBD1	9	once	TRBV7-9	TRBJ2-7	ASGTANEQY
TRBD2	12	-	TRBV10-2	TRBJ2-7	ASTTSGRNYEQY
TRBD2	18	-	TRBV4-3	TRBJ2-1	ASSPKLIAGGVSSYNEQF
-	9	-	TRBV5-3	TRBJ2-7	ARSLEVAGS
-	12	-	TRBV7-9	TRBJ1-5	ASSPRQVDQPQH
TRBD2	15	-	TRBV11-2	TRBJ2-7	ASSLSTGGPRDYEQY
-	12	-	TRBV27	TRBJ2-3	ASSSKRATDTQY
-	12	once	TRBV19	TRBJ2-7	ASSVGTWKDEQY
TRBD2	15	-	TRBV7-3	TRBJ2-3	ASSLTAVAGRTDTQY
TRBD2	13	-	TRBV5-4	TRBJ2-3	ASSQKRENTDTQY
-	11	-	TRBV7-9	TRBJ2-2	ASSLGPSGELF
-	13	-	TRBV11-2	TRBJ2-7	ASSFGPTDFYEQY
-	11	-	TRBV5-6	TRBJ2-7	ASSWQGFYEQY
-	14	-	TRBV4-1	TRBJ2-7	ASSPSLGAPPYEQY
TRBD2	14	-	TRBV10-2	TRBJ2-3	ASSVTSGREVDTQY
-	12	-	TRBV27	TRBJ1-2	ASSIGLQGYGYT
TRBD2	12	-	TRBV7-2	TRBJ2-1	ASSSGLAGAEQF
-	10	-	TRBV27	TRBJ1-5	ASRDSNQPQH
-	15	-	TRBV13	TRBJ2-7	ASSLGGGRNPAYEQY
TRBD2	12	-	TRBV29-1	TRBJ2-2	SATSGTNTGELF
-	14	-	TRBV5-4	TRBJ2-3	ASSLAGAPSTDTQY
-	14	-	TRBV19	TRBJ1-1	ASSPEGDFPRTEAF